These T cell receptor beta chains were read from a single sample in a study of blood T cells in healthy people across ages. TCRdb redid the calling of the 5' RACE reads with MiXCR, one entry per CDR3 protein. The sample includes over 1,300,000 distinct CDR3 sequences, roughly 60% seen only once; the top ten take over 5.5%. The sample taken for sequencing was blood. Receptors originate from a young man in good health. Each CDR3 is given with its conserved first and last residue. A D gene is named only where the DNA matches it firmly. The size field is filled for only some rows; it gives once, few, many or a size class.

cdr3_length j_call v_call clone_size d_call cdr3_nt cdr3_aa
15 TRBJ1-2 TRBV6-5 . . TGTGCCAGCAGTTACAAGGGGTCTGTGCTGGGGGGCTACACCTTC CASSYKGSVLGGYTF
18 TRBJ2-1 TRBV4-3 . TRBD2 TGCGCCAGCAGCCAAGTGTTCGGGGGGAATCCTTCCTACAATGAGCAGTTCTTC CASSQVFGGNPSYNEQFF
15 TRBJ2-3 TRBV16 . . TGTGCCAGCAGCCAATCGCGAGGATGGGCAGATACGCAGTATTTT CASSQSRGWADTQYF
16 TRBJ2-3 TRBV5-5 . TRBD1 TGTGCCAGCAGCCCCCTACCGACAGGGGTAACAGATACGCGGTATTTT CASSPLPTGVTDTRYF
11 TRBJ2-4 TRBV7-9 . . TGTGCCAGCAGCACAGAAAACATTCAGTACTTC CASSTENIQYF
15 TRBJ2-7 TRBV6-2/TRBV6-3 . TRBD1 TGTGCCAGCAGTAGTGCCGGGACAGGGGCAGCCGAGCAGTACTTC CASSSAGTGAAEQYF
16 TRBJ2-3 TRBV4-1 . . TGCGCCAGCAGCCCAGAGGGGGAGTACGCGATAGATACGCAGTATTTT CASSPEGEYAIDTQYF
14 TRBJ1-4 TRBV24-1 . . TGTGCCACCAGTGATCCTCAGGGTGATGAAAAACTGTTTTTT CATSDPQGDEKLFF
14 TRBJ1-1 TRBV7-2 . . TGTGCCAGCAGTAGACAAGGGGTTACCACTGAAGCTTTCTTT CASSRQGVTTEAFF
14 TRBJ2-5 TRBV20-1 . TRBD2 TGCAGTGCTATATCCCGACTAGCATTAGAGACCCAGTACTTC CSAISRLALETQYF
15 TRBJ1-1 TRBV6-6 . TRBD1 TGTGCCAGCATTGGGAGGGACAGGACTCACACTGAAGCTTTCTTT CASIGRDRTHTEAFF
16 TRBJ2-3 TRBV9 . TRBD2 TGTGCCAGCAGCGTTCTAAGCGGGGGGAACACAGATACGCAGTATTTT CASSVLSGGNTDTQYF
15 TRBJ2-3 TRBV29-1 few . TGCAGCGTTGAATGGGTGGGATCTAGCACAGATACGCAGTATTTT CSVEWVGSSTDTQYF
13 TRBJ2-7 TRBV7-9 . . TGTGCCAGCAGCTTAGTAGGATACAATGAGCAGTACTTC CASSLVGYNEQYF
16 TRBJ2-1 TRBV5-1 . . TGCGCCAGCAGCCCCTTCGGGAGTATCTCCTACAATGAGCAGTTCTTC CASSPFGSISYNEQFF
17 TRBJ2-5 TRBV29-1 . TRBD2 TGCAGCGTTCCGGATCTATCTAGCGGGGGACTCCAAGAGACCCAGTACTTC CSVPDLSSGGLQETQYF